This TCR beta chain was obtained from a study of T cell clones after liver transplantation. Study-wide points: Circulating graft-donor-reactive CD4 TCRbeta sequences fell significantly post-transplant in most of the 8 subjects.

This clone counts as medium-sized (0.01 to 0.1%). What it binds is not known. Other DNA sequences of this sample code for an identical CDR3. Clones were read by immunoSEQ multiplex PCR, and TCRdb kept only the in-frame ones, dropping some. The sample lists under 2,500 clones, 31% occurring once. TCRbeta sequences of proliferating CFSE-low MLR cells were labeled alloreactive. The CDR3 loop spans 14 amino acids. V lost 3 bases, J lost 2 bases, and 4 bases stayed unmatched. Per germline, CDR1 SGHAT and CDR2 FQNNGV. Material for sequencing was CD8+ T cells from cultured PBMCs. The V and J genes are TRBV11-2 and TRBJ2-7; 7 positions match TRBD1. The origin of this receptor is a human patient who received a liver transplant. Some T cells may arise from the graft donor. CDR3 loop: CASSFGTATYEQYF. The CDR3, as DNA: TGTGCCAGCAGCTTCGGGACAGCCACCTACGAGCAGTACTTC.